This T cell receptor beta chain originates from a study of T cell changes during pregnancy in multiple sclerosis. Some clones are missing from TCRdb's copy, which holds only in-frame ones; the method was immunoSEQ multiplex PCR. The profile shows over 100,000 clones, 90% to 95% of them singletons. Trimming removed 3 bases from V and 1 base from J, with 14 bases in between. The germline CDR1 and CDR2 sequences are KGHSH and LQKENI. CDR3 size: 16 residues. This clone has only one observation. The source of this sequence is a female donor with multiple sclerosis, enrolled in a pregnancy study. The V call is TRBV18, the J call TRBJ2-3; possibly TRBD2 for D (5 bases). This specimen was peripheral blood, taken in the third trimester of pregnancy. DNA of the CDR3: TGTGCCAGCTCACCTCCCCCGGGGATACGCACAGATACGCAGTATTTT. This encodes CASSPPPGIRTDTQYF.